In its sample, the clone carrying this TCR beta chain was seen many times. TCRdb itself ran the RT-PCR reads through MiXCR, one entry per CDR3 protein. The table shows 490,000 or so distinct CDR3 sequences, with roughly 8.2% occurring only once. The J segment lost 8 bases and the V segment lost 5 bases, leaving 8 bases of the junction unmatched. This CDR3 has 15 amino acids. CDR1 is SEHNR and CDR2 is FQNEAQ in the germline V gene (reference sequence). The sample is drawn from a study of response to subunit inactivated influenza vaccine. The chain recombines TRBV7-9 with TRBJ2-3; 12 bases are a match to TRBD2. The sample here was PBMCs from blood, taken less than 30 months after vaccination. This receptor was identified in a man aged 45 to 70 who received an inactivated influenza vaccine. This CDR3 is CASSVTSGSRPTQYF. In nucleotides, the CDR3 is TGTGCCAGCAGCGTGACTAGCGGGAGTCGTCCTACGCAGTATTTT.